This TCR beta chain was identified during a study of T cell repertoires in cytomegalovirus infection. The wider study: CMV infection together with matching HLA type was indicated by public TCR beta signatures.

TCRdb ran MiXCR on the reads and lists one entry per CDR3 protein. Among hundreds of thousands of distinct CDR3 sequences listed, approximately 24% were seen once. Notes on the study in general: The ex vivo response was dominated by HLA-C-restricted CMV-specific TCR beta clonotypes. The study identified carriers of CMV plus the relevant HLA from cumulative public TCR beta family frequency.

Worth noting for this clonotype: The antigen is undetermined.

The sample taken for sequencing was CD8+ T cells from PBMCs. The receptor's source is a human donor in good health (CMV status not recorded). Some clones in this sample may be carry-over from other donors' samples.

CDR3 sequence reads: CASSPGTGQTQYF. CDR3 nucleotide sequence: TGTGCCAGCAGCCCCGGGACAGGCCAGACCCAGTACTTC. J is TRBJ2-5 and V is TRBV7-9; 8 bases agree with TRBD1. Germline CDR1 is SEHNR and CDR2 is FQNEAQ (reference sequence). V gave up 5 bases and J gave up 6 bases; unmatched junction bases: 5. CDR3 size: 13 residues.